This T cell receptor beta chain was sequenced for a study of blood T cell repertoires in COVID-19. As for the study in general: The cDNA or gDNA used as material had been derived from T cells, B-cell-depleted T cells, or PBMCs.

Produced via immunoSEQ multiplex PCR; TCRdb's table is partial and in-frame only. The sample lists over 85,000 clones; about 85% were seen once. The sequence was obtained from a man between 65 and 85 years old with acute or convalescent COVID-19. Sequencing was done on a sample of peripheral blood.

CDR3 bases: TGTGCCAGTAGTGTGGGGGGTACGGATGGCTACACCTTC. This encodes CASSVGGTDGYTF. The chain carries TRBV19 and TRBJ1-2, with a weak D call TRBD1 (5 bases). The V and J ends lost 5 bases and 6 bases respectively, with 13 bases between them. The CDR3 consists of 13 residues. Germline CDR1 LNHDA, CDR2 SQIVND (reference sequence).